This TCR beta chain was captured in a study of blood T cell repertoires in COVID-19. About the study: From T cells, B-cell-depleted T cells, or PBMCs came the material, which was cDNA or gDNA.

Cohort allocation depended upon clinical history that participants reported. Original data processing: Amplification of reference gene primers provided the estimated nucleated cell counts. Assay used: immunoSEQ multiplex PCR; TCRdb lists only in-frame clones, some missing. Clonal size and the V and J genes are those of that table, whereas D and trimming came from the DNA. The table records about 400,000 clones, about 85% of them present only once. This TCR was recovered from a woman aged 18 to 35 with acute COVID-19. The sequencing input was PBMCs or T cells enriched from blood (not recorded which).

The CDR3 DNA is TGTGCCAGTAGTACCGGGACAGGGGTTAATCAGCCCCAGCATTTT. Protein product: CASSTGTGVNQPQHF. The chain combines TRBV19 with TRBJ1-5; TRBD1 agrees at 10 bases. With V trimmed by 4 bases and J by 4 bases, 4 bases remained unmatched. This CDR3 comprises 15 residues. Germline-derived CDR1 and CDR2 are LNHDA and SQIVND (reference sequence).